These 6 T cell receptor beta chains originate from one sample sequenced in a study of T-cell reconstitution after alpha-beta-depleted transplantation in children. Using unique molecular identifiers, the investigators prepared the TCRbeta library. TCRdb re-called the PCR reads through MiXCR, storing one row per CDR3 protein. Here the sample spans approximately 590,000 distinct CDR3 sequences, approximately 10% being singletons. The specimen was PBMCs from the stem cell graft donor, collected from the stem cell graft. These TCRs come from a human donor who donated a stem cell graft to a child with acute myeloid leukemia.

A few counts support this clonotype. The CDR3 is CASSLTPGAATEAFF. The CDR3 region has the DNA TGCGCCAGCAGCTTGACCCCGGGGGCGGCCACTGAAGCTTTCTTT. This chain uses TRBV5-1 with TRBJ1-1; possibly TRBD1 for D (6 bases). Per germline, CDR1 SGHRS and CDR2 YFSETQ. The CDR3 covers 15 residues. V lost 1 base and J lost 4, with 14 bases in between.

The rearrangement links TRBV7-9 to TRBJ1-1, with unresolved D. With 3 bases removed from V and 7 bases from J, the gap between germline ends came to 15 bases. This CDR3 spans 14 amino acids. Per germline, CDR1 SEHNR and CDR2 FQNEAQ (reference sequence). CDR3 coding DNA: TGTGCCAGCAGCTTGCCGACGGGCGGGGTTGAAGCTTTCTTT. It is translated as CASSLPTGGVEAFF.

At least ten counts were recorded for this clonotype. CDR3 DNA sequence: TGTGCCAGCAGCGTAGGTACAGGGGGCAATCAGCCCCAGCATTTT. Translating it yields CASSVGTGGNQPQHF. This rearrangement joins TRBV9 to TRBJ1-5; TRBD1 matches at 7 bases. The CDR3 contains 15 residues. The junction had 2 bases not matched to a gene; V was cut back by 0 bases and J by 2 bases. Germline lookup yields CDR1 SGDLS and CDR2 YYNGEE.

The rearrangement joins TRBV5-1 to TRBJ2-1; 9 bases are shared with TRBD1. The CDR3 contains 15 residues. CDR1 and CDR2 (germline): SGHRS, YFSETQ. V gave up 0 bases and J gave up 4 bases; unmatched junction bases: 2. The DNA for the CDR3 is TGCGCCAGCAGCTTGGTGACAGGGGGGTACAATGAGCAGTTCTTC. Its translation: CASSLVTGGYNEQFF.

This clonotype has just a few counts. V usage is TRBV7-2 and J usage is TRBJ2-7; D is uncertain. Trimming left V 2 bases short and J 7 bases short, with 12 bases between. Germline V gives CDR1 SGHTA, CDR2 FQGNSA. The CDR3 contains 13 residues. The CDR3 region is CASSLMVDLEQYF. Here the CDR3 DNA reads TGTGCCAGCAGCTTAATGGTCGATTTAGAGCAGTACTTC.

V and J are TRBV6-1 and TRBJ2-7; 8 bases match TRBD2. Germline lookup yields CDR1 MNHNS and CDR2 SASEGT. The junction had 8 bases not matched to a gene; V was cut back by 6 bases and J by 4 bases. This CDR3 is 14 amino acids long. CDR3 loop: CASSPRTSTYEQYF. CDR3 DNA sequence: TGTGCCAGCAGCCCCCGGACTAGCACTTACGAGCAGTACTTC.